This is a list of T cell receptor beta chains from one sample in a study of OX40 agonist ivuxolimab in advanced cancers. TCRdb keeps only in-frame clones here, not all; method: immunoSEQ multiplex PCR. The data contain tens of thousands of clones, 75% to 95% of them singletons. The sequences come from CD4+ or CD8+ T cells sorted from blood, collected in a trial of the OX40 agonist ivuxolimab. These receptors were taken from an adult with an advanced solid tumor such as melanoma, head and neck, liver or kidney cancer. The CDR3 runs from the conserved cysteine through the conserved F or W. Each record gives: V gene, J gene, D gene, clone size, CDR3 DNA, CDR3 protein. D genes are given only for firm matches. Size is omitted from some rows. Given values are once, few, many or a class for expanded clones.

TRBV6-1,TRBJ2-5,TRBD1,NA,TGTGCCAGCAGTGAGAACAGGGGGCGTCAAGAGACCCAGTACTTC,CASSENRGRQETQYF
TRBV7-2,TRBJ2-5,TRBD1,NA,TGTGCCAGCAGCTCCCGGACAGGGCGGAGGACCCAGTACTTC,CASSSRTGRRTQYF
TRBV29-1,TRBJ2-5,NA,NA,TGCAGCGTCGGGATGAAAAGGGGAGAGACCCAGTACTTC,CSVGMKRGETQYF
TRBV6-5,TRBJ1-2,NA,NA,TGTGCCAGCAGTTACTCGGGGAGGGCTAACTATGGCTACACCTTC,CASSYSGRANYGYTF
TRBV7-3,TRBJ2-1,TRBD2,NA,TGTGCCAGCAGTTCCGGGGGGCTAGCGGGAGTGGGTGGTGAGCAGTTCTTC,CASSSGGLAGVGGEQFF
TRBV19,TRBJ2-5,TRBD2,NA,TGTGCCAGTAGTGGGACTAGCGATGGGAAAGAGACCCAGTACTTC,CASSGTSDGKETQYF
TRBV7-2,TRBJ2-3,NA,NA,TGTGCCAGCAGCTTAGCTGGGGCAGGGAAAGATACGCAGTATTTT,CASSLAGAGKDTQYF
TRBV5-6,TRBJ1-2,NA,NA,TGTGCCAGCAGCTTGATCAGGAAACGTGTCAGCTTCTATGGCTACACCTTC,CASSLIRKRVSFYGYTF
TRBV7-2,TRBJ1-6,NA,NA,TGTGCCAGCAGCCCAGAGATGAATTCACCCCTCCACTTT,CASSPEMNSPLHF
TRBV6-1,TRBJ2-7,NA,NA,TGTGCCGGGGCCCAAACTGGCAACGAGCAGTACTTC,CAGAQTGNEQYF
TRBV15,TRBJ1-4,NA,few,TGTGCCACCAGCAGAGCAGGATGGGAAAAACTGTTTTTT,CATSRAGWEKLFF
TRBV7-3,TRBJ2-2,NA,NA,TGTGCCAGCAGCCCCCAGCAGAAGAACACCGGGGAGCTGTTTTTT,CASSPQQKNTGELFF
TRBV7-9,TRBJ2-1,TRBD1,NA,TGTGCCAGCAGCTCCTACAGGGGTATGGACAATGAGCAGTTCTTC,CASSSYRGMDNEQFF
TRBV27,TRBJ2-2,NA,NA,TGTGCCAGCAGTAATCATAAATTAGGGGGAGTGAACACCGGGGAGCTGTTTTTT,CASSNHKLGGVNTGELFF
TRBV27,TRBJ2-2,TRBD2,few,TGTGCCAGCAGTTTCTACGGGAGGACGAACACCGGGGAGCTGTTTTTT,CASSFYGRTNTGELFF
TRBV6-5,TRBJ2-1,TRBD2,NA,TGTGCCAGCACCGTAGCGGGAGGGCCTTACAATGAGCAGTTCTTC,CASTVAGGPYNEQFF
TRBV5-5,TRBJ2-5,TRBD1,NA,TGTGCCAGCAGCTCCGGACAGGGGCAAATAGAGACCCAGTACTTC,CASSSGQGQIETQYF
TRBV4-3,TRBJ2-7,NA,NA,TGCGCCAGCAGCCAAGAGACCAGGCGGGAGCAGTACTTC,CASSQETRREQYF
TRBV5-4,TRBJ2-2,TRBD2,NA,TGTGCCAGCAGCTTGGACAGCGGGAGTGGCGGGGAGCTGTTTTTT,CASSLDSGSGGELFF
TRBV29-1,TRBJ1-1,NA,NA,TGCAGCGTTCACCCAGGGGATGTTAGCACTGAAGCTTTCTTT,CSVHPGDVSTEAFF
TRBV4-3,TRBJ1-2,NA,few,TGCGCCAGCAGCCAAGACGGGGAGGGCTACACCTTC,CASSQDGEGYTF
TRBV5-1,TRBJ2-3,TRBD2,NA,TGCGCCAGCAGCACGGGACTAGCGGGAGGGCTCGGCGCAGATACGCAGTATTTT,CASSTGLAGGLGADTQYF
TRBV10-3,TRBJ1-2,NA,NA,TGTGCCATCAGGCAGGAGGGAATCGACGATGGCTACACCTTC,CAIRQEGIDDGYTF
TRBV5-1,TRBJ2-5,TRBD2,NA,TGCGCCAGCAGCCCGGGTCATCTAGCGGGAGCAGGGGAGACCCAGTACTTC,CASSPGHLAGAGETQYF
TRBV25-1,TRBJ2-5,NA,few,TGTGCCAGCAGCCAAACCCAAAGGAGAGAGACCCAGTACTTC,CASSQTQRRETQYF
TRBV6-6,TRBJ2-3,NA,NA,TGTGCCACCAATAGCGAAACAGATACGCAGTATTTT,CATNSETDTQYF
TRBV6-5,TRBJ2-7,TRBD2,few,TGTGCCAGCATCCGGACTAGCGGCTCCTACGAGCAGTACTTC,CASIRTSGSYEQYF
TRBV7-9,TRBJ2-5,TRBD2,few,TGTGCCAGCAGCAGGACTAGCGAACAAGAGACCCAGTACTTC,CASSRTSEQETQYF
TRBV29-1,TRBJ1-2,TRBD1,NA,TGCAGCGTTGGACAGGGGGCGAAAGGCTACACCTTC,CSVGQGAKGYTF
TRBV5-4,TRBJ2-1,NA,NA,TGTGCCAGCAGCCCGAACTCGAACAATGAGCAGTTCTTC,CASSPNSNNEQFF
TRBV27,TRBJ2-2,NA,NA,TGTGCCAGCAGTCTGACACTCCAGCCCGGGGAGCTGTTTTTT,CASSLTLQPGELFF
TRBV6-6,TRBJ2-5,TRBD2,NA,TGTGCCAGCAGGCGGGAGGGCCGAGAGACCCAGTACTTC,CASRREGRETQYF
TRBV2,TRBJ2-5,NA,NA,TGTGCCAGCAGTTCAAGGGAGACCCAGTACTTC,CASSSRETQYF
TRBV7-3,TRBJ1-2,NA,NA,TGTGCCAGCAGCTCGACGGGGACCTCTGGCTACACCTTC,CASSSTGTSGYTF
TRBV2,TRBJ1-2,NA,NA,TGTGCCAGCAGAGACAGCGTCTATGGCTACACCTTC,CASRDSVYGYTF
TRBV5-1,TRBJ2-3,TRBD2,NA,TGCGCCAGCAGCTTTGGGGCGGGAGCGCAAGCAGATACGCAGTATTTT,CASSFGAGAQADTQYF
TRBV5-1,TRBJ2-1,TRBD2,NA,TGCGCCAGCAGCTTGGGTACGCGGGAGGGCCTGGAGGAGCAGTTCTTC,CASSLGTREGLEEQFF
TRBV30,TRBJ2-6,NA,NA,TGTGCCTGGAGTGTGGATGGGGCCAACGTCCTGACTTTC,CAWSVDGANVLTF
TRBV19,TRBJ1-5,NA,NA,TGTGCCAGTAGTATAGCCAGGAGAGTCCATCAGCCCCAGCATTTT,CASSIARRVHQPQHF
TRBV28,TRBJ1-1,NA,NA,TGTGCCAGCACCCGGGAAGGTACCGGTGAAGCTTTCTTT,CASTREGTGEAFF
TRBV7-9,TRBJ2-5,TRBD2,NA,TGTGCCAGCAGCCAAGGACTAGCGTCACAAGAGACCCAGTACTTC,CASSQGLASQETQYF
TRBV19,TRBJ2-4,NA,NA,TGTGCCAGTAGTATAGACCGACAGAACATTCAGTACTTC,CASSIDRQNIQYF
TRBV20-1,TRBJ2-7,TRBD1,NA,TGCAGTGCGCCACAGGGGAACGAGCAGTACTTC,CSAPQGNEQYF
TRBV4-1,TRBJ2-5,TRBD1,NA,TGCGCCAGCAGCCAAGGGACAGGGAGGGAGACCCAGTACTTC,CASSQGTGRETQYF
TRBV11-2,TRBJ2-3,NA,NA,TGTGCCAGCAGCCCCCCCGCAGATACGCAGTATTTT,CASSPPADTQYF
TRBV7-2,TRBJ2-3,NA,NA,TGTGCCAGCAGCTTAGCGGCTAGCGAGAAAGATACGCAGTATTTT,CASSLAASEKDTQYF
TRBV28,TRBJ2-7,NA,NA,TGTGCCAGCAGGGGCTACTATGGTGGGCAGTACTTC,CASRGYYGGQYF
TRBV7-7,TRBJ2-1,TRBD2,NA,TGTGCTAGCAGCCCGACTAGCGGGAACCACAATGAGCAGTTCTTC,CASSPTSGNHNEQFF
TRBV6-6,TRBJ2-7,TRBD2,NA,TGTGCCAGCAGTTACCCGGCGGGAGGTTCCTACGAGCAGTACTTC,CASSYPAGGSYEQYF
TRBV2,TRBJ2-1,TRBD2,NA,TGTGCCAGCACGGAGACTAGCGGTACCTACAATGAGCAGTTCTTC,CASTETSGTYNEQFF
TRBV6-1,TRBJ2-6,TRBD1,NA,TGTGCCAGCGGCAGGGGGCGAGCTGGGGCCAACGTCCTGACTTTC,CASGRGRAGANVLTF
TRBV5-1,TRBJ1-2,NA,NA,TGCGCCAGCAGCTTGGAAGGGTATGGCTACACCTTC,CASSLEGYGYTF
TRBV7-3,TRBJ2-1,TRBD2,NA,TGTGCCAGCAGCCCCCTCCCCTCTAGCGGAGCCTACAATGAGCAGTTCTTC,CASSPLPSSGAYNEQFF